This TCR beta chain originates from a study of CD8+CD57+ T cells in acquired aplastic anemia. The use of genomic DNA as template underpinned the TCR beta VDJ and CDR3 profiling. TCRdb re-called the reads through MiXCR, storing one row per CDR3 protein. The sample holds 260,000 or so distinct CDR3 sequences, 70% to 85% seen once. Germline values: CDR1 SGHAT, CDR2 FQNNGV. V lost 1 base, J lost 5 bases, and 11 bases stayed unmatched. The CDR3 extends over 19 amino acids. An expansion of CD8+CD57+ cells by flow cytometry had been shown in patients chosen for sequencing. Patients had undergone no therapy by the time their blood was sampled.

Input material: sorted CD4+, CD8+, or CD8+CD57+ T cells (not recorded which) from PBMCs. This rearrangement joins TRBV11-2 to TRBJ2-5; TRBD2 aligns across 15 bases. This sequence originates from a human donor with aplastic anemia. The CDR3 here is CASSLAGWTSGGAQETQYF. The DNA for the CDR3 is TGTGCCAGCAGCTTAGCCGGATGGACTAGCGGGGGGGCGCAGGAGACCCAGTACTTC. Supplemented by reference TRBV11-2 and TRBJ2-5, the full variable domain reads EAGVAQSPRYKIIEKRQSVAFWCNPISGHATLYWYQQILGQGPKLLIQFQNNGVVDDSQLPKDRFSAERLKGVDSTLKIQPAKLEDSAVYLCASSLAGWTSGGAQETQYFGPGTRLLVL.